Sequencing of this T cell receptor beta chain was carried out in a study of glioma-infiltrating T cells after dendritic cell vaccination. Turning to the study itself: Dendritic cell vaccination trial patients had either newly diagnosed or recurrent glioblastoma.

Sequencing was performed with immunoSEQ multiplex PCR; in TCRdb, only in-frame clones are kept and a portion is missing. In the table there are about 92,000 clones, 85% to 90% of which are singletons. The ends were cut back, 0 bases at V and 9 bases at J, with 15 bases in the middle. CDR1 is MGHRA and CDR2 is YSYEKL in the germline V gene. The CDR3 is 15 residues long. PBMC were collected before vaccination, two weeks after the third vaccination, and at progression. To note about this clone: Its antigen is still unknown.

Regarding the study as a whole: Higher pretreatment TIL content predicted longer progression-free time and survival.

Material: blood, obtained before dendritic cell vaccination. This sequence was found in a human donor with glioblastoma. This rearrangement joins TRBV4-1 to TRBJ2-1; D is uncertain. CDR3 sequence: CASSQDYPGYGEQFF. The CDR3 nucleotides are TGCGCCAGCAGCCAAGATTACCCCGGTTACGGTGAGCAGTTCTTC.